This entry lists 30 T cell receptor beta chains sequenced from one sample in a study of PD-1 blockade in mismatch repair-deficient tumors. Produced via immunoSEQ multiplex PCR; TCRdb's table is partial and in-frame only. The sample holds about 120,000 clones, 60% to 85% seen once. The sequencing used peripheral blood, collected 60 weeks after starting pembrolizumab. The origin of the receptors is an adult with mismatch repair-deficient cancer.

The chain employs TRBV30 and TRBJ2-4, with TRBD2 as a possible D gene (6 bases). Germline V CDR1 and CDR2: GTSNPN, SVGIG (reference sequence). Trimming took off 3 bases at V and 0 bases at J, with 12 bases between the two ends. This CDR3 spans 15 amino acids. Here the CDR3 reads CAWRRRELAKNIQYF. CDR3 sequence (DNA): TGTGCCTGGAGGAGGCGGGAACTAGCCAAAAACATTCAGTACTTC. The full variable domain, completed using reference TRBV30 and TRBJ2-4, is SQTIHQWPATLVQPVGSPLSLECTVEGTSNPNLYWYRQAAGRGLQLLFYSVGIGQISSEVPQNLSASRPQDRQFILSSKKLLLSDSGFYLCAWRRRELAKNIQYFGAGTRLSVL.

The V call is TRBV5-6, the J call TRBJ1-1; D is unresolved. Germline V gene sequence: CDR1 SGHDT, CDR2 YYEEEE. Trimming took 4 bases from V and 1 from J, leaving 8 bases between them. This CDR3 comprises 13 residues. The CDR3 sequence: CASSPKENTEAFF. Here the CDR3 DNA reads TGTGCCAGCAGCCCTAAGGAGAACACTGAAGCTTTCTTT.

The CDR3 loop is CATSRDRTVNQPQHF. The CDR3 bases are TGTGCCACCAGCAGAGATAGGACAGTGAATCAGCCCCAGCATTTT. The V and J genes are TRBV15 and TRBJ1-5; a possible D gene is TRBD1 (6 bases). V was cut by 0 bases and J by 4 bases, with 10 bases left in between. Per the germline V gene, CDR1 is LNHNV and CDR2 is YYDKDF (reference sequence). The CDR3 is 15 amino acids.

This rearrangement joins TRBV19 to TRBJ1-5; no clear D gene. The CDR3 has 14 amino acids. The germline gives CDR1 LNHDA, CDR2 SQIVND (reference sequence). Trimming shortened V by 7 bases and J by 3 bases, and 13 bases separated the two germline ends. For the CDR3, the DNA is TGTGCCAGTACCTGGCGAGGGATCAATCAGCCCCAGCATTTT. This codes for CASTWRGINQPQHF.

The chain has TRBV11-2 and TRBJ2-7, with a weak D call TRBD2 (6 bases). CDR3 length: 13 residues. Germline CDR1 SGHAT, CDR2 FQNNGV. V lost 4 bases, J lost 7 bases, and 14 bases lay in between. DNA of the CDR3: TGTGCCAGCAGCTGGATAGCGGAGGGTGAGCAGTACTTC. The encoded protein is CASSWIAEGEQYF.

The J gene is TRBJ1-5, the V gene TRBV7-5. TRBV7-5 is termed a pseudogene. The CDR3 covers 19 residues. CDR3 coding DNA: TGTGCCAGAAGCTTAGTCACAGCCAAAACCCCTAGTAGCAATCAGCCCCAGCATTTT. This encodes CARSLVTAKTPSSNQPQHF.

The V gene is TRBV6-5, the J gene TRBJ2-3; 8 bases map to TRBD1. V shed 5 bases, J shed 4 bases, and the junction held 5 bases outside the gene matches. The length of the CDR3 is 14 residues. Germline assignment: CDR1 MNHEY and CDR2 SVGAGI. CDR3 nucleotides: TGTGCCAGCAGTCAATGGACAGGGCCAGATACGCAGTATTTT. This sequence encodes CASSQWTGPDTQYF.

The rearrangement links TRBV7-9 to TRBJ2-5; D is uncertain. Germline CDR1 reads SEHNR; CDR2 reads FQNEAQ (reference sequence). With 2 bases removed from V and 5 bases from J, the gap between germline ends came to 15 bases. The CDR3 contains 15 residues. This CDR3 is CASSLMGGKGETQYF. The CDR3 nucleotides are TGTGCCAGCAGCTTAATGGGTGGGAAAGGGGAGACCCAGTACTTC.

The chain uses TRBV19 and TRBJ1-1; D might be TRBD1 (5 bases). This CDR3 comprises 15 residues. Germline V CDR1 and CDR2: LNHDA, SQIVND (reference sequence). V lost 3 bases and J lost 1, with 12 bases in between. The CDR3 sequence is CASSISGDPNTEAFF. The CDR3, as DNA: TGTGCCAGTAGTATTTCTGGGGACCCGAACACTGAAGCTTTCTTT. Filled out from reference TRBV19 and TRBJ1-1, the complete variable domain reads DGGITQSPKYLFRKEGQNVTLSCEQNLNHDAMYWYRQDPGQGLRLIYYSQIVNDFQKGDIAEGYSVSREKKESFPLTVTSAQKNPTAFYLCASSISGDPNTEAFFGQGTRLTVV.

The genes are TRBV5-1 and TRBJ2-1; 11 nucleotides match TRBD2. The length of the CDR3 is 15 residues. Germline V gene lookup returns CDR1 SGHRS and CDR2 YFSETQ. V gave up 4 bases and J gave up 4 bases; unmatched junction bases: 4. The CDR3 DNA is TGCGCCAGCAGCGGAACTAGCGGGAGTTACAATGAGCAGTTCTTC. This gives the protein CASSGTSGSYNEQFF.

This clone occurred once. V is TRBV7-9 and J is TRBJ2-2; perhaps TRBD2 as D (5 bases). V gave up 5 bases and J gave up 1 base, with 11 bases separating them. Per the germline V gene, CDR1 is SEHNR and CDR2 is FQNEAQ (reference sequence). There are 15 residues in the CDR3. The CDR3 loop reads CASSQFGENTGELFF. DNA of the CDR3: TGTGCCAGCAGCCAATTCGGGGAGAACACCGGGGAGCTGTTTTTT. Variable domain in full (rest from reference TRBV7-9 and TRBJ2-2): DTGVSQNPRHKITKRGQNVTFRCDPISEHNRLYWYRQTLGQGPEFLTYFQNEAQLEKSRLLSDRFSAERPKGSFSTLEIQRTEQGDSAMYLCASSQFGENTGELFFGEGSRLTVL.

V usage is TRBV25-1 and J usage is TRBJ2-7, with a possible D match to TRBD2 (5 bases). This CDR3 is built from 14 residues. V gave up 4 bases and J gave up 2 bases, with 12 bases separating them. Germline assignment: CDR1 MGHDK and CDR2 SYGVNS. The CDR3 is CASSVRGVTYEQYF. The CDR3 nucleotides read TGTGCCAGCAGTGTACGGGGTGTTACCTACGAGCAGTACTTC.

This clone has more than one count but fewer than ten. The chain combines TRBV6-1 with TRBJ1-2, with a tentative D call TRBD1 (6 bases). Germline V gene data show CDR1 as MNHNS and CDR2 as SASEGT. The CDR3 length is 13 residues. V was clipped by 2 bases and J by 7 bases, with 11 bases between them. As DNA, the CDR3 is TGTGCCAGCAGTGAAAGCCAGGGGCTTGGCTACACCTTC. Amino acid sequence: CASSESQGLGYTF.

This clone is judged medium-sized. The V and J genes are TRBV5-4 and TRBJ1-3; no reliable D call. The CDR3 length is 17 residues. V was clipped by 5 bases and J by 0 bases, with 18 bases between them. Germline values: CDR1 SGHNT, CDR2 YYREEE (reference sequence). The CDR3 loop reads CASSPPQGTGSGNTIYF. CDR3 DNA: TGTGCCAGCAGTCCACCACAAGGAACTGGCTCTGGAAACACCATATATTTT. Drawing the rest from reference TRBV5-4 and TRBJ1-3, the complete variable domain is ETGVTQSPTHLIKTRGQQVTLRCSSQSGHNTVSWYQQALGQGPQFIFQYYREEENGRGNFPPRFSGLQFPNYSSELNVNALELDDSALYLCASSPPQGTGSGNTIYFGEGSWLTVV.

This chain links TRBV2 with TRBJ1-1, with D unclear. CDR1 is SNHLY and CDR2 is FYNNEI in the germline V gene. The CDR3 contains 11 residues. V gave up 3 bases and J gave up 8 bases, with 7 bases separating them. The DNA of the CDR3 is TGTGCCAGCAGTGACGGCAGAGAAGCTTTCTTT. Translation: CASSDGREAFF.

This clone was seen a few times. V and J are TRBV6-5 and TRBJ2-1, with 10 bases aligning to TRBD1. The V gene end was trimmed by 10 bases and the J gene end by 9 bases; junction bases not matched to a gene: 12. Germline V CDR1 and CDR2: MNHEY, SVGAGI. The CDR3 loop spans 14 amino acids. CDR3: CATYATGGRREQFF. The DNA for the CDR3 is TGTGCCACCTACGCGACAGGGGGCCGGCGTGAGCAGTTCTTC.

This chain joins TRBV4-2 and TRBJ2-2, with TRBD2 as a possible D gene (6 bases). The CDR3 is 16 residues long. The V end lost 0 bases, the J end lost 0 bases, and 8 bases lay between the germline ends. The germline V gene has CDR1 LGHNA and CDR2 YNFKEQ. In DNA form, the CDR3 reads TGTGCCAGCAGCCAAGACCCTAGCGCGAACACCGGGGAGCTGTTTTTT. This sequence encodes CASSQDPSANTGELFF.

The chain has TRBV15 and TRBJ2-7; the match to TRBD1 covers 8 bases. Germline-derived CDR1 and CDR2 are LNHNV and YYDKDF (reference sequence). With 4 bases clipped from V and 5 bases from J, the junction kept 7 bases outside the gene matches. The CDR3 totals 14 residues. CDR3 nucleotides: TGTGCCACCAGCAAAGGGACAGGCTGGGACGAGCAGTACTTC. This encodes CATSKGTGWDEQYF.

Here the CDR3 DNA reads TGTGCCAGTAGTATTGATGGGTTTGTTCCCAGCACAGATACGCAGTATTTT. Encoded protein: CASSIDGFVPSTDTQYF. This chain uses TRBV19 with TRBJ2-3, with D hard to call. With 3 bases removed from V and 0 bases from J, the gap between germline ends came to 16 bases. The CDR3 length is 17 residues. CDR1 LNHDA and CDR2 SQIVND come from the germline V gene (reference sequence).

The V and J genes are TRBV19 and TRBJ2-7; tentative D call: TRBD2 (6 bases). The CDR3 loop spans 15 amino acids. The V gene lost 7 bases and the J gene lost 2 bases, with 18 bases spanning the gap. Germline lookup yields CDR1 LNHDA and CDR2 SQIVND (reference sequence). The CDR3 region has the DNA TGTGCCAGTACCATCAGAGGTGGCGGGACCTACGAGCAGTACTTC. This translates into CASTIRGGGTYEQYF.

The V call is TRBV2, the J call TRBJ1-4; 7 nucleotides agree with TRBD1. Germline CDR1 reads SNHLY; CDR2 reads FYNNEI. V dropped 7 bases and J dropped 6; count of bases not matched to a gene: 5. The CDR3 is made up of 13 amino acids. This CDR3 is CASNRDSDEKLFF. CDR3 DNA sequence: TGTGCCAGCAACCGGGACAGCGATGAAAAACTGTTTTTT.

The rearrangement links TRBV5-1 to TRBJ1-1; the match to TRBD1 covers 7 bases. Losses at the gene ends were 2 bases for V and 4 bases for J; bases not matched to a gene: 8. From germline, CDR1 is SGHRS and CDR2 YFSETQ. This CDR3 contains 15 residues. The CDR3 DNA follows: TGCGCCAGCAGCTTACAGGGGCCTACGACCACTGAAGCTTTCTTT. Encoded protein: CASSLQGPTTTEAFF.

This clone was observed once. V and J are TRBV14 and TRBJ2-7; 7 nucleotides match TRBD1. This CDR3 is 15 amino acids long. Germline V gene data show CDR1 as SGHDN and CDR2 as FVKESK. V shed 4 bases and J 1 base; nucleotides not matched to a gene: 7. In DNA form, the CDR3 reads TGTGCCAGCAGCCGAACGACAGGGTCATCCTACGAGCAGTACTTC. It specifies CASSRTTGSSYEQYF.

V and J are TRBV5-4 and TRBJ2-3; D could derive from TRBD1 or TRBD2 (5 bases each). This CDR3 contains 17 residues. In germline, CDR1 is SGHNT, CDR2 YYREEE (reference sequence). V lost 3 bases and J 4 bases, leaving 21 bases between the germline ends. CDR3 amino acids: CASSSRRVEKGADTQYF. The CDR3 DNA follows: TGTGCCAGCAGCTCCCGGCGGGTTGAAAAAGGGGCAGATACGCAGTATTTT.

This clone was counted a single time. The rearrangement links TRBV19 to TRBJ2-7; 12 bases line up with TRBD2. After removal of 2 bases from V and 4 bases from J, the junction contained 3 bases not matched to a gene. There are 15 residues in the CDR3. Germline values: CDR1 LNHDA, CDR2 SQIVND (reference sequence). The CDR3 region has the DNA TGTGCCAGTAGTATAAGGACTAGCGGGACATACGAGCAGTACTTC. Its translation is CASSIRTSGTYEQYF. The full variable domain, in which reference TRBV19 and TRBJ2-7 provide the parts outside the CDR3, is DGGITQSPKYLFRKEGQNVTLSCEQNLNHDAMYWYRQDPGQGLRLIYYSQIVNDFQKGDIAEGYSVSREKKESFPLTVTSAQKNPTAFYLCASSIRTSGTYEQYFGPGTRLTVT.

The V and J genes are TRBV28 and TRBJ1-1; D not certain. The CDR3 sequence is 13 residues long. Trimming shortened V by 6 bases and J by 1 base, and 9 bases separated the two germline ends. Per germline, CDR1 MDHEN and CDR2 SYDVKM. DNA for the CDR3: TGTGCCAGCAGACTAACGGGGAACACTGAAGCTTTCTTT. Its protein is CASRLTGNTEAFF. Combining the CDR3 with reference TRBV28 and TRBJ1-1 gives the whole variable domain DVKVTQSSRYLVKRTGEKVFLECVQDMDHENMFWYRQDPGLGLRLIYFSYDVKMKEKGDIPEGYSVSREKKERFSLILESASTNQTSMYLCASRLTGNTEAFFGQGTRLTVV.

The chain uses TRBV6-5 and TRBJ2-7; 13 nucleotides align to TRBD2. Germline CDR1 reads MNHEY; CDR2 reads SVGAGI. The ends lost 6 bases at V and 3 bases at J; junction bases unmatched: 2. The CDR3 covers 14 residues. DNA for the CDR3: TGTGCCAGCAGCTGGACTAGCGGGAGCTACGAGCAGTACTTC. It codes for CASSWTSGSYEQYF.

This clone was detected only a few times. DNA of the CDR3: TGTGCCAGCAGCGTTCACAGAGATAGGTTCTCTGAAGCTTTCTTT. Its translation: CASSVHRDRFSEAFF. The chain uses TRBV7-9 and TRBJ1-1; D unresolved. Germline V lookup: CDR1 SEHNR, CDR2 FQNEAQ (reference sequence). This CDR3 region has 15 residues. The V end was cut by 5 bases, the J end by 6 bases, with 19 bases between.

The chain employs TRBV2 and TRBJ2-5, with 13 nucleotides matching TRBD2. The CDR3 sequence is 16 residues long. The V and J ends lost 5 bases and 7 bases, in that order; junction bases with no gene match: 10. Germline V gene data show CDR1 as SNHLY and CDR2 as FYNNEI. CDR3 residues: CASSINGLAGEGTQYF. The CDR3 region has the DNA TGTGCCAGCAGTATAAACGGACTAGCGGGAGAAGGGACCCAGTACTTC.

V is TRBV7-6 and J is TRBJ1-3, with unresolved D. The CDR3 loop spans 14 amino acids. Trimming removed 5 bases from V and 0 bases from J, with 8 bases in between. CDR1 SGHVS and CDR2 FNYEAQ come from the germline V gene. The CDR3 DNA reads TGTGCCAGCAGCCAAACAAACTCTGGAAACACCATATATTTT. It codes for CASSQTNSGNTIYF.